This is a list of T cell receptor beta chains from one sample in a study of T cell responses to AZD1222 COVID-19 vaccine. Only in-frame clones appear in the TCRdb table, and some are missing; sequencing was by immunoSEQ multiplex PCR. Among roughly 60,000 clones listed, about three quarters were seen once. Material: peripheral blood, obtained 28 days after the second AZD1222 dose. These receptors were collected from an adult who received the AZD1222 COVID-19 vaccine. The CDR3 runs from the conserved cysteine through the conserved F or W. D genes are given only for firm matches. Some rows mark clone size as missing; the rest say once, few, many or name a class of expanded clone.

V gene	clone size	D gene	J gene	CDR3 DNA	CDR3 protein
TRBV2	-	TRBD1	TRBJ2-1	TGTGCCAGCAGTGAGGGACAGGAGTACAATGAGCAGTTCTTC	CASSEGQEYNEQFF
TRBV18	-	TRBD2	TRBJ2-3	TGTGCCAGCTCACCACCGGTAGCGGGGGCTGGAGATACGCAGTATTTT	CASSPPVAGAGDTQYF
TRBV5-4	few	-	TRBJ2-2	TGTGCCAGCAGCATAGGGGACACCGGGGAGCTGTTTTTT	CASSIGDTGELFF
TRBV19	-	TRBD1	TRBJ1-6	TGTGCCAGTAGGGGACAGGGCGTGAATTCACCCCTCCACTTT	CASRGQGVNSPLHF
TRBV6-1	few	-	TRBJ2-7	TGTGCCAGCAGTGAGGAGGGGCCCACCTACGAGCAGTACTTC	CASSEEGPTYEQYF
TRBV6-5	-	TRBD2	TRBJ2-2	TGTGCCAGCAGTTACCGCGGGGGGGCCGACACCGGGGAGCTGTTTTTT	CASSYRGGADTGELFF
TRBV29-1	-	-	TRBJ1-3	TGCAGCGTTCTGGGGGCCGGAGACACCATATATTTT	CSVLGAGDTIYF
TRBV19	medium-sized	-	TRBJ1-5	TGTGCCAGTAATTTTCTGGTGGGGGGAAACAATCAGCCCCAGCATTTT	CASNFLVGGNNQPQHF
TRBV25-1	-	TRBD1	TRBJ1-1	TGTGCCAGCAGTGATTCTAACAGGGGACGGGCTTTCTTT	CASSDSNRGRAFF
TRBV10-2	few	-	TRBJ1-2	TGCGCCAGCAGTGAACCCAGGGATAAGCCTCCCGGCTACACCTTC	CASSEPRDKPPGYTF
TRBV11-3	-	TRBD1	TRBJ1-1	TGTGCCAGCAGCTTAGGGGACAGTACTGAAGCTTTCTTT	CASSLGDSTEAFF
TRBV9	-	TRBD2	TRBJ2-7	TGTGCCAGCAGCCCCATGTACGGGACTAACTACGAGCAGTACTTC	CASSPMYGTNYEQYF
TRBV18	-	TRBD1	TRBJ1-5	TGTGCCAGCGGCGGGACAGGGGGGGATCAGCCCCAGCATTTT	CASGGTGGDQPQHF
TRBV3-1/TRBV3-2	-	TRBD1	TRBJ2-7	TGTGCCAGCAGCAAGGACAGGGGGCTCTACGAGCAGTACTTC	CASSKDRGLYEQYF
TRBV18	-	TRBD1	TRBJ2-4	TGTGCCAGCTCGCCCGGGACAGGAAACATTCAGTACTTC	CASSPGTGNIQYF
TRBV4-3	-	-	TRBJ1-4	TGCGCCAGCAGCCAAGATCAGGGGTCAACTAATGAAAAACTGTTTTTT	CASSQDQGSTNEKLFF
TRBV5-4	-	-	TRBJ1-2	TGTGCCAGCAGCTTGGGGGGGCCCGTGGTGGACTTCTATGGCTACACCTTC	CASSLGGPVVDFYGYTF
TRBV28	-	-	TRBJ1-4	TGTGCCAGCAGTCCGGGGGGGGCAACTAATGAAAAACTGTTTTTT	CASSPGGATNEKLFF
TRBV6-5	once	-	TRBJ2-2	TGTGCCAGCAGAGGGGCCGCGAACACCGGGGAGCTGTTTTTT	CASRGAANTGELFF
TRBV7-9	few	-	TRBJ1-6	TGTGCCAGCAGCTTAGCAGTGGCGGGGGATTCACCCCTCCACTTT	CASSLAVAGDSPLHF
TRBV2	-	TRBD1	TRBJ2-1	TGTGCCAGCAGGGAGGACAGGCTTACCTACAATGAGCAGTTCTTC	CASREDRLTYNEQFF
TRBV6-1	-	TRBD1	TRBJ1-5	TGTGCCAGCAGTGAAATGACAGGGGGCAATAGCAATCAGCCCCAGCATTTT	CASSEMTGGNSNQPQHF
TRBV7-9	few	-	TRBJ1-4	TGTGCCAGCAGCCAAGACGGTTCAGTTAATGAAAAACTGTTTTTT	CASSQDGSVNEKLFF
TRBV9	few	TRBD2	TRBJ2-1	TGTGCCAGCAGCCCCCGGGGGACTAGCGGGGCCACCTCCTACAATGAGCAGTTCTTC	CASSPRGTSGATSYNEQFF
TRBV19	-	-	TRBJ1-2	TGTGCCAGTAGTAGACGCCAGGGCTACACCTTC	CASSRRQGYTF
TRBV28	-	-	TRBJ1-4	TGTGCCAGCAGTTTCCCCGCGGGGAGTGAAAAACTGTTTTTT	CASSFPAGSEKLFF
TRBV15	-	TRBD2	TRBJ2-3	TGTGCCACCAGCAGAGGGGCTAGCGGGGGCACAGATACGCAGTATTTT	CATSRGASGGTDTQYF
TRBV5-5	-	-	TRBJ1-5	TGTGCCAGCAGCGCCATGGGGACGTTAGCGCCCCAGCATTTT	CASSAMGTLAPQHF
TRBV7-9	-	TRBD1	TRBJ1-4	TGTGCCAGCAGCACCAATTCAGGGGGTAATGAAAAACTGTTTTTT	CASSTNSGGNEKLFF
TRBV7-9	few	-	TRBJ1-2	TGTGCCAGCAGCTTATCGTCGGCGGAGGGGCTAGGCTATGGCTACACCTTC	CASSLSSAEGLGYGYTF
TRBV2	once	-	TRBJ1-1	TGTGCCAGCAGTGTTGAAGGGAAAGACACTGAAGCTTTCTTT	CASSVEGKDTEAFF
TRBV24-1	-	TRBD1	TRBJ1-1	TGTGCCACCAGGGCAGGGGGAAACACTGAAGCTTTCTTT	CATRAGGNTEAFF
TRBV15	-	-	TRBJ2-6	TGTGCCACCAGCAGAGATGGCGGGGTGGGAGCCAACGTCCTGACTTTC	CATSRDGGVGANVLTF
TRBV27	-	TRBD2	TRBJ2-3	TGTGCCAGCAGTTTGGTCGGACTAGCGGGGGGAGGCGATACGCAGTATTTT	CASSLVGLAGGGDTQYF
TRBV4-3	-	-	TRBJ2-1	TGCGCCAGCAGCCAAGATTACACGGCCGGGAGTGGAACACAGTTCTTC	CASSQDYTAGSGTQFF
TRBV6-7	-	-	TRBJ1-5	TGTGCCAGCAGTTACTCGAACCTGAGCAATCAGCCCCAGCATTTT	CASSYSNLSNQPQHF
TRBV13	-	-	TRBJ1-6	TGTGCCAGCAGCCAAAAGGCGGGTCAGCAAGGTTCACCCCTCCACTTT	CASSQKAGQQGSPLHF
TRBV28	-	-	TRBJ1-4	TGTGCCAGCAGTTTAGCAGACAGACAAAATGAAAAACTGTTTTTT	CASSLADRQNEKLFF
TRBV6-5	-	TRBD1	TRBJ1-6	TGTGCCAGCAGTCAACAGGGGAGTTCACCCCTCCACTTT	CASSQQGSSPLHF
TRBV5-6	-	-	TRBJ1-1	TGTGCCAGCAGCCCCCTGGGGCCCGGCGGGAACACTGAAGCTTTCTTT	CASSPLGPGGNTEAFF